The TCR beta chain under discussion was sequenced for a study of a mutant IDH1 vaccine in newly diagnosed glioma. Time point specified: baseline, week 1 (first vaccination visit). Treatment denoted: pre-vaccination baseline after standard-of-care therapy. The CDR3 runs to 19 residues. The germline V gene encodes CDR1 SGHDT and CDR2 YYEEEE. J gave up 9 bases and V 6 bases, and 24 bases lay outside the gene matches. Clones were read by immunoSEQ multiplex PCR, and TCRdb kept only the in-frame ones, dropping some. The table has around 16,000 clones, 70% to 80% seen once. The sequenced sample was PBMCs, obtained from a glioma patient treated with radiotherapy, temozolomide or both. The chain is built from TRBV5-6 and TRBJ1-6; 7 bases are shared with TRBD1. The clonotype originates from a man aged 35 to 55 with glioma. For the CDR3, the DNA is TGTGCCAGCACCTTCGTGGGTGGGACAGACCTCCAACGGTTTTCACCCCTCCACTTT. This sequence encodes CASTFVGGTDLQRFSPLHF. The variable domain in full, with the rest retrieved from reference TRBV5-6 and TRBJ1-6, is DAGVTQSPTHLIKTRGQQVTLRCSPKSGHDTVSWYQQALGQGPQFIFQYYEEEERQRGNFPDRFSGHQFPNYSSELNVNALLLGDSALYLCASTFVGGTDLQRFSPLHFGNGTRLTVT.